This T cell receptor (beta chain) was identified during a study of cytomegalovirus exposure and HLA in healthy donors. Study-wide results and caveats: Among the CMV-associated chains, a few were confirmed in vitro as specific for CMV antigens.

Comment on this clone: As yet, its antigen is unknown.

Despite likely unrecorded immune exposures, the donors were nominally healthy at the time of sampling. The CDR3 covers 15 residues. CDR1 and CDR2 (germline): ENHRY, SYGVKD. Trimming stripped 2 bases from V and 4 bases from J, with 12 bases between. This PCR relied on a set of 60 Vbeta primers and 13 Jbeta primers. Using immunoSEQ multiplex PCR, the repertoire was profiled, and TCRdb retains in-frame clones only, with some absent. The sample has 140,000 to 150,000 clones, over 60% seen once. The receptor comes from a woman aged 18-29 years in good health and CMV-seronegative. The specimen was PBMCs. The chain joins TRBV10-3 to TRBJ2-1, with TRBD2 as a possible D gene (6 bases). This CDR3 is CAISETLALYNEQFF. The CDR3 DNA reads TGTGCCATCAGTGAGACACTAGCTTTATACAATGAGCAGTTCTTC.